This passage covers 30 T cell receptor beta chains from one sample sequenced in a study of OX40 agonist ivuxolimab in advanced cancers. Libraries were prepared by immunoSEQ multiplex PCR; TCRdb keeps only in-frame clonotypes and omits some of them. The table includes some 79,000 clones, about 90% detected once. The sequences come from CD4+ or CD8+ T cells sorted from blood, collected in a trial of the OX40 agonist ivuxolimab. Receptors originate from an adult with an advanced solid tumor such as melanoma, head and neck, liver or kidney cancer.

V usage is TRBV5-8 and J usage is TRBJ2-2; D remains unclear. Trimming cost V 4 bases and J 1 base, with 8 bases left between them. The germline gives CDR1 SGHTS, CDR2 YDEGEE. This CDR3 has 14 amino acids. CDR3 nucleotides: TGTGCCAGCAGCCTGTTAGGGAACACCGGGGAGCTGTTTTTT. It encodes CASSLLGNTGELFF.

This clone was detected a few times. The chain uses TRBV4-3 and TRBJ1-1; unclear D gene. CDR3 size: 15 residues. The ends were cut back, 3 bases at V and 1 base at J, with 12 bases in the middle. Germline V gene data show CDR1 as LGHNA and CDR2 as YSLEER. CDR3 loop: CASSQHRGKNTEAFF. CDR3 sequence (DNA): TGCGCCAGCAGCCAGCACAGAGGGAAGAACACTGAAGCTTTCTTT.

V usage is TRBV10-3 and J usage is TRBJ2-1; 11 positions match TRBD2. Trimming took 10 bases from V and 8 from J; bases not matched to a gene: 13. This CDR3 region has 15 residues. Germline CDR1 and CDR2: ENHRY and SYGVKD. CDR3 nucleotide sequence: TGTGCCACCTCGCCCACTAGCGGGAGCGGGCATGAGCAGTTCTTC. Its translation is CATSPTSGSGHEQFF.

This clone was picked up one time. The chain has TRBV7-8 and TRBJ2-1, with D possibly TRBD2 on 6 matching bases. The CDR3 loop spans 16 amino acids. Trimming stripped 4 bases from V and 6 bases from J, with 19 bases between. CDR1 is SGHVS, CDR2 FQNEAQ, per germline. The CDR3, as DNA: TGTGCCAGCAGCTCCGGGTCGACGGGAGTAGGCAATGAGCAGTTCTTC. Translated: CASSSGSTGVGNEQFF.

V usage is TRBV11-2 and J usage is TRBJ1-3; D ambiguous. Germline-derived CDR1 and CDR2 are SGHAT and FQNNGV. V lost 2 bases, J lost 0 bases, and 8 bases lay in between. The length of the CDR3 is 15 residues. CDR3 DNA sequence: TGTGCCAGCAGCTTATTAGGGCTCTCTGGAAACACCATATATTTT. Its protein is CASSLLGLSGNTIYF.

The chain joins TRBV15 to TRBJ2-1; 9 nucleotides align to TRBD1. The CDR3 sequence is 15 residues long. Germline V gene sequence: CDR1 LNHNV, CDR2 YYDKDF (reference sequence). V was clipped by 1 base and J by 6 bases; unmatched bases: 4. CDR3 sequence: CATSRGQGVANEQFF. The CDR3 DNA reads as TGTGCCACCAGCAGAGGACAGGGGGTTGCCAATGAGCAGTTCTTC.

The rearrangement joins TRBV9 to TRBJ1-3; D is possibly TRBD1 (5 bases). Trimming removed 3 bases at V and 7 bases at J, with 17 bases between. The CDR3 runs to 15 residues. The germline V gene has CDR1 SGDLS and CDR2 YYNGEE. In nucleotides, the CDR3 is TGTGCCAGCAGCGCCGGCTTGGGGGGATTCAACACCATATATTTT. Its translation: CASSAGLGGFNTIYF.

The chain couples TRBV7-2 to TRBJ1-2, with a weak D call TRBD1 (6 bases). There are 14 residues in the CDR3. In germline, CDR1 is SGHTA, CDR2 FQGNSA. Trimming took 4 bases from V and 4 from J, leaving 13 bases between them. The CDR3 is CASSSDGQPYGYTF. CDR3 DNA: TGTGCCAGCAGCTCTGACGGACAGCCCTATGGCTACACCTTC.

The chain links TRBV5-4 to TRBJ2-2; no reliable D call. The CDR3 spans 14 residues. The germline gives CDR1 SGHNT, CDR2 YYREEE (reference sequence). V was cut by 5 bases and J by 7 bases, with 15 bases left in between. The CDR3 is CASRNRLGGGELFF. Written as DNA, the CDR3 is TGTGCCAGCAGAAACCGATTAGGTGGCGGGGAGCTGTTTTTT.

The CDR3 sequence: CASSLEQATDTQYF. As DNA, the CDR3 is TGCGCCAGCAGCTTGGAGCAGGCCACAGATACGCAGTATTTT. The chain joins TRBV5-1 to TRBJ2-3; no definite D call. The V and J ends lost 0 bases and 2 bases respectively, with 7 bases between them. CDR3 length: 14 residues. The V gene's germline CDR1 is SGHRS and CDR2 YFSETQ.

V is TRBV5-6 and J is TRBJ1-6; D is unclear. The V end lost 0 bases, the J end lost 10 bases, and 14 bases lay between the germline ends. The germline V gene encodes CDR1 SGHDT and CDR2 YYEEEE. The CDR3 has 15 amino acids. The DNA of the CDR3 is TGTGCCAGCAGCTTGGTGGGAGGGATCGAATCACCCCTCCACTTT. Amino acids: CASSLVGGIESPLHF.

The V gene is TRBV2, the J gene TRBJ2-2, with TRBD2 identical over 11 bases. Germline CDR1 is SNHLY and CDR2 is FYNNEI. This CDR3 has 14 amino acids. J lost 4 bases, V lost 6 bases, and 1 base had no gene match. CDR3 region: CASRTSGATGELFF. In DNA form, the CDR3 reads TGTGCCAGCAGGACTAGCGGGGCCACCGGGGAGCTGTTTTTT.

The sample holds one count of this clone. The gene calls are TRBV7-9 and TRBJ2-3; D not resolved. The germline V and J ends were trimmed by 1 base and 0 bases, with 8 bases remaining between them. Germline V lookup: CDR1 SEHNR, CDR2 FQNEAQ (reference sequence). The CDR3 runs 15 residues. The CDR3 loop reads CASSLDFGSTDTQYF. The CDR3 DNA is TGTGCCAGCAGCTTAGATTTCGGTAGCACAGATACGCAGTATTTT.

This clone was found once. The V gene is TRBV7-2, the J gene TRBJ1-3; no definite D call. CDR3 length equals 14 residues. The V end was cut by 1 base, the J end by 3 bases, with 7 bases between. Looked up from germline, CDR1 is SGHTA and CDR2 is FQGNSA. CDR3 coding DNA: TGTGCCAGCAGCTTAGACCAGATTGGAAACACCATATATTTT. This codes for CASSLDQIGNTIYF.

The chain has TRBV9 and TRBJ1-1; possible D gene TRBD1, 5 bases. The CDR3 contains 14 residues. V lost 0 bases, J lost 4 bases, and 10 bases lay in between. Germline V gene data show CDR1 as SGDLS and CDR2 as YYNGEE. The CDR3 sequence: CASSVGGRRTEAFF. The DNA for the CDR3 is TGTGCCAGCAGCGTAGGGGGACGGCGCACTGAAGCTTTCTTT.

The chain combines TRBV7-2 with TRBJ2-7; D remains unclear. The germline V and J ends were trimmed by 5 bases and 0 bases, with 11 bases remaining between them. The CDR3 loop spans 14 amino acids. Germline lookup yields CDR1 SGHTA and CDR2 FQGNSA. CDR3 region: CASSPRRSSYEQYF. The CDR3 DNA reads as TGTGCCAGCAGCCCCCGACGGAGCTCCTACGAGCAGTACTTC. Complete variable domain (other parts from reference TRBV7-2 and TRBJ2-7): GAGVSQSPSNKVTEKGKDVELRCDPISGHTALYWYRQSLGQGLEFLIYFQGNSAPDKSGLPSDRFSAERTGGSVSTLTIQRTQQEDSAVYLCASSPRRSSYEQYFGPGTRLTVT.

The count of this clone is one. V is TRBV27 and J is TRBJ1-5; TRBD1 might be the D (5 bases). There are 15 residues in the CDR3. Between the trimmed V and J ends, which lost 6 bases and 6 bases, there was a span of 18 bases. CDR1 MNHEY and CDR2 SMNVEV come from the germline V gene (reference sequence). The CDR3, as DNA: TGTGCCAGCAGGAGCCTGGGATCAGGGAGTCAGCCCCAGCATTTT. Amino acid sequence: CASRSLGSGSQPQHF.

The CDR3 sequence: CASSLLGGPSTDTQYF. The CDR3 nucleotides read TGTGCCAGCAGCTTACTTGGCGGCCCTTCCACAGATACGCAGTATTTT. The chain has TRBV7-6 and TRBJ2-3; no reliable D call. V was clipped by 2 bases and J by 2 bases, with 14 bases between them. Germline loops: CDR1 SGHVS, CDR2 FNYEAQ. This CDR3 is built from 16 residues.

The genes are TRBV10-2 and TRBJ1-3, with D possibly matching TRBD1 (5 bases). From germline, CDR1 is WSHSY and CDR2 SAAADI. The CDR3 is made up of 17 amino acids. Trimming cost V 0 bases and J 0 bases, with 12 bases left between them. The CDR3 DNA follows: TGCGCCAGCAGTGAGTCGTTCGGGACGAGCTCTGGAAACACCATATATTTT. Translated: CASSESFGTSSGNTIYF.

The V gene is TRBV10-3, the J gene TRBJ2-3; the match to TRBD1 covers 9 bases. Trimming took 2 bases from V and 0 from J; bases not matched to a gene: 6. CDR1 is ENHRY and CDR2 is SYGVKD in the germline V gene. The CDR3 extends over 17 amino acids. CDR3 DNA sequence: TGTGCCATCAGTGAGGCGAACAGGGGGCGCAGCACAGATACGCAGTATTTT. Translated, it gives CAISEANRGRSTDTQYF.

The gene calls are TRBV27 and TRBJ1-2; 8 bases align to TRBD1. The J segment lost 11 bases and the V segment lost 3 bases, leaving 8 bases of the junction unmatched. The CDR3 sequence is 13 residues long. From germline, CDR1 is MNHEY and CDR2 SMNVEV (reference sequence). CDR3 in DNA: TGTGCCAGCAGTTTTATGCCTGACAGGGGTTACACCTTC. Protein product: CASSFMPDRGYTF.

This clone was recorded only once. The CDR3 reads CASSLTGGQRNIQYF. CDR3 DNA sequence: TGTGCCAGCAGCTTGACAGGGGGCCAAAGAAACATTCAGTACTTC. The chain has TRBV11-3 and TRBJ2-4; TRBD1 matches at 10 bases. The ends lost 3 bases at V and 6 bases at J; junction bases unmatched: 5. CDR1 and CDR2 from the germline V gene are SGHNT and YENEEA. This CDR3 is 15 amino acids long.

The chain employs TRBV9 and TRBJ1-2, with unresolved D. Trimming took off 0 bases at V and 6 bases at J, with 9 bases between the two ends. Looked up from germline, CDR1 is SGDLS and CDR2 is YYNGEE. There are 13 residues in the CDR3. The CDR3: CASSVVKNDGYTF. In DNA form, the CDR3 reads TGTGCCAGCAGCGTAGTCAAGAACGATGGCTACACCTTC.

CDR3 protein: CASTGRVRETQYF. For the CDR3, the DNA is TGTGCCAGCACAGGGCGGGTTCGAGAGACCCAGTACTTC. This chain links TRBV6-5 with TRBJ2-5; either TRBD1 or TRBD2 may supply D (5 bases each). CDR1 and CDR2 from the germline V gene are MNHEY and SVGAGI. This CDR3 contains 13 residues. V was clipped by 7 bases and J by 4 bases, with 13 bases between them.

The V call is TRBV5-1, the J call TRBJ2-6; possibly TRBD1 or TRBD2 for D (5 bases each). Trimming shortened V by 4 bases and J by 1 base, and 18 bases separated the two germline ends. From germline, CDR1 is SGHRS and CDR2 YFSETQ. The CDR3 has 18 residues. The CDR3 spells CASSLAGTVRSGANVLTF. The CDR3 DNA reads TGCGCCAGCAGCCTAGCCGGGACGGTCAGATCTGGGGCCAACGTCCTGACTTTC.

The rearrangement joins TRBV5-1 to TRBJ2-1; weak D call: TRBD1 (6 bases). The CDR3 covers 15 residues. Per the germline V gene, CDR1 is SGHRS and CDR2 is YFSETQ. V was shortened by 2 bases and J by 9 bases, with 18 bases between the two germline ends. The chain's CDR3 is CASSFDHRVGGEQFF. Written as DNA, the CDR3 is TGCGCCAGCAGCTTCGACCACAGGGTGGGTGGTGAGCAGTTCTTC.

The chain uses TRBV12-1 and TRBJ2-1; whether TRBD1, the table's D call, matches the DNA was not checked. TRBV12-1 corresponds to a pseudogene. The CDR3 consists of 16 residues. The CDR3 sequence is CASSPDKTGSYNEQFF. The DNA of the CDR3 is TGTGCCAGCAGCCCAGACAAGACAGGCTCCTACAATGAGCAGTTCTTC.

The gene calls are TRBV15 and TRBJ2-1, with 7 bases fitting TRBD1. The CDR3 totals 13 residues. The V segment lost 8 bases and the J segment 6 bases; nucleotides outside the gene matches: 7. CDR1 and CDR2 from the germline V gene are LNHNV and YYDKDF (reference sequence). The CDR3 reads CATAQGVINEQFF. CDR3 DNA sequence: TGTGCCACCGCGCAGGGGGTTATCAATGAGCAGTTCTTC.

V and J are TRBV6-5 and TRBJ1-1, with no clear D. Germline CDR1 and CDR2: MNHEY and SVGAGI. The V gene lost 0 bases and the J gene lost 3 bases, with 8 bases spanning the gap. The CDR3 covers 14 residues. DNA for the CDR3: TGTGCCAGCAGTTACTCCGGAGGAGACACTGAAGCTTTCTTT. Protein product: CASSYSGGDTEAFF.

This chain uses TRBV21-1 with TRBJ1-1. TRBV21-1 corresponds to a pseudogene. The CDR3 extends over 14 amino acids. This CDR3 reads CASSKGEGRTEAFF. The CDR3 DNA reads as TGTGCCAGCAGCAAAGGGGAAGGACGCACTGAAGCTTTCTTT.